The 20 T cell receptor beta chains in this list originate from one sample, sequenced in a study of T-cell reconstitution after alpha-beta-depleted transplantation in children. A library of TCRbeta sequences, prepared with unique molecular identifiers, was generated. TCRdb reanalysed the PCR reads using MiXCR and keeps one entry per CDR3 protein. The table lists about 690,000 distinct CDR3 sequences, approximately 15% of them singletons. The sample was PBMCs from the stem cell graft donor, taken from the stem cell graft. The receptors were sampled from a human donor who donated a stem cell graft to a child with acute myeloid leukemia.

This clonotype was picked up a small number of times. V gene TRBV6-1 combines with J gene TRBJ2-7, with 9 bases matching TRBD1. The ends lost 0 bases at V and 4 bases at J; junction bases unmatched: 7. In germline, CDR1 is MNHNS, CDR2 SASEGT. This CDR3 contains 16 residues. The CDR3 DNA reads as TGTGCCAGCAGTGAAGCCTCCACAGGGGGCGGATACGAGCAGTACTTC. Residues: CASSEASTGGGYEQYF.

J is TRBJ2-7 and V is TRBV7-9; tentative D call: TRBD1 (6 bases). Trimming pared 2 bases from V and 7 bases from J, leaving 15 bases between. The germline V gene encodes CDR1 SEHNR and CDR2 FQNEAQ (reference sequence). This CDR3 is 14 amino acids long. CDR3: CASSLTSGVREQYV. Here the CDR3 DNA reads TGTGCCAGCAGCTTAACCTCAGGGGTGAGGGAGCAGTACGTC.

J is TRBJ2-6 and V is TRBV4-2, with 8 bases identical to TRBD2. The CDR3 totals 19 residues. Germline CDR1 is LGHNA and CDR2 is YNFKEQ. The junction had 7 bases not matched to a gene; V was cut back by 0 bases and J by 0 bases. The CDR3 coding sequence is TGTGCCAGCAGCCAAGACCCCCTAGCGGGCTTCTCTGGGGCCAACGTCCTGACTTTC. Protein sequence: CASSQDPLAGFSGANVLTF.

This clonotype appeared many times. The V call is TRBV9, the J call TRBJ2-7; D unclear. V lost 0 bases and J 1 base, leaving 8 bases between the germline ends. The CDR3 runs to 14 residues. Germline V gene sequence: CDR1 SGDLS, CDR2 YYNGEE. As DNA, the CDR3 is TGTGCCAGCAGCGTAGGCGTGGAGTCCTACGAGCAGTACTTC. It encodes CASSVGVESYEQYF.

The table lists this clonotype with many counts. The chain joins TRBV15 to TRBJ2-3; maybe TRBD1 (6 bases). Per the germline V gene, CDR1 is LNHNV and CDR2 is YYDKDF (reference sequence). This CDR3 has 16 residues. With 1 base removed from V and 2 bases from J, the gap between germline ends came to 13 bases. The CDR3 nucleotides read TGTGCCACCAGCAGAGTAGCACAGGGCGCCACAGATACGCAGTATTTT. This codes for CATSRVAQGATDTQYF. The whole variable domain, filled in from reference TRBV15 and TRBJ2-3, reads DAMVIQNPRYQVTQFGKPVTLSCSQTLNHNVMYWYQQKSSQAPKLLFHYYDKDFNNEADTPDNFQSRRPNTSFCFLDIRSPGLGDTAMYLCATSRVAQGATDTQYFGPGTRLTVL.

For the CDR3, the DNA is TGTGCCAGCAGTTTAGTTACGGGTGATGTACGGGCTCCTCGCCGCTCTGGAAACACCATATATTTT. Protein product: CASSLVTGDVRAPRRSGNTIYF. This chain links TRBV12-3 or TRBV12-4 with TRBJ1-3; D gene ambiguous. V shed 1 base and J shed 0 bases, with 28 bases lying between them. The CDR3 covers 22 residues.

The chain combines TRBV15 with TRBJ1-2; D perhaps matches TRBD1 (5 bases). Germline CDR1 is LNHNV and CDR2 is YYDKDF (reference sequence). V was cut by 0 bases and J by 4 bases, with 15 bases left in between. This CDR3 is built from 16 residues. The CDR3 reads CATSRDRGGSFYGYTF. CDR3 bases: TGTGCCACCAGCAGAGATCGGGGCGGTTCCTTCTATGGCTACACCTTC. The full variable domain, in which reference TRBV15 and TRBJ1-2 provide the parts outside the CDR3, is DAMVIQNPRYQVTQFGKPVTLSCSQTLNHNVMYWYQQKSSQAPKLLFHYYDKDFNNEADTPDNFQSRRPNTSFCFLDIRSPGLGDTAMYLCATSRDRGGSFYGYTFGSGTRLTVV.

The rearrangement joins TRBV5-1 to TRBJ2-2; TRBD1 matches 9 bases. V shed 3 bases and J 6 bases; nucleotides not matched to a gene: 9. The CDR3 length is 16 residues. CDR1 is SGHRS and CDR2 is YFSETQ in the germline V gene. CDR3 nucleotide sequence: TGCGCCAGCAGCTGGATATCGGGACAGGGCCCCGGGGAGCTGTTTTTT. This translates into CASSWISGQGPGELFF.

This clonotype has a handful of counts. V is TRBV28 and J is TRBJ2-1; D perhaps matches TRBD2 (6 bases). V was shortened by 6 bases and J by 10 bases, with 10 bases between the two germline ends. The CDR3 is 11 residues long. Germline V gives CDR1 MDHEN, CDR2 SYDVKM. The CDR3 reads CASRSTREQFF. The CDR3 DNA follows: TGTGCCAGCAGGTCGACTAGGGAGCAGTTCTTC.

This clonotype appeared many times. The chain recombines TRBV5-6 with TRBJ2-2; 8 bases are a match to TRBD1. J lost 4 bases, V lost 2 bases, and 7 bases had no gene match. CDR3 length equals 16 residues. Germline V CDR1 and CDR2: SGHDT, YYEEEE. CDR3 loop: CASSFSGTGSTGELFF. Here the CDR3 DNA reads TGTGCCAGCAGCTTTTCTGGGACAGGCTCCACCGGGGAGCTGTTTTTT. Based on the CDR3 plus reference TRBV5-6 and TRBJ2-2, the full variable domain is DAGVTQSPTHLIKTRGQQVTLRCSPKSGHDTVSWYQQALGQGPQFIFQYYEEEERQRGNFPDRFSGHQFPNYSSELNVNALLLGDSALYLCASSFSGTGSTGELFFGEGSRLTVL.

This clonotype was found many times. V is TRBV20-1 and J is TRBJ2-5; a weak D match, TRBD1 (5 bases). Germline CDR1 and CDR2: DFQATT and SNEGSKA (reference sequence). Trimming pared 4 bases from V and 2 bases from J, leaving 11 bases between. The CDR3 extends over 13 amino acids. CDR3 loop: CSATLGLQETQYF. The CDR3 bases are TGCAGTGCTACGTTGGGGCTTCAAGAGACCCAGTACTTC.

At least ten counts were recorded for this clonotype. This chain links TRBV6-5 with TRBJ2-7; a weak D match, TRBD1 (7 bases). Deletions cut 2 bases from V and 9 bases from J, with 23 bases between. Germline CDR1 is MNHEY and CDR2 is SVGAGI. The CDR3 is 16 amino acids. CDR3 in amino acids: CASSYLRAGGIRWQYF. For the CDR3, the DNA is TGTGCCAGCAGTTACCTCCGGGCAGGGGGGATACGGTGGCAGTACTTC.

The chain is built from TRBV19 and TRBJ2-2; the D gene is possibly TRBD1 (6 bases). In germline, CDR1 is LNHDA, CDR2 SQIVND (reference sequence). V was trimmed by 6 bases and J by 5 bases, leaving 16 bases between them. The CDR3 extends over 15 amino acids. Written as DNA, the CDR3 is TGTGCCAGTAGGGCTGACAGAGGGGGAACCGGGGAGCTGTTTTTT. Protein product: CASRADRGGTGELFF.

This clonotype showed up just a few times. The CDR3 protein is CSARVLAGNYNEQFF. Written as DNA, the CDR3 is TGCAGTGCTAGAGTGCTAGCGGGGAACTACAATGAGCAGTTCTTC. The rearrangement uses TRBV20-1 and TRBJ2-1; 9 bases line up with TRBD2. V lost 1 base, J lost 3 bases, and 4 bases stayed unmatched. This CDR3 is built from 15 residues. Germline V CDR1 and CDR2: DFQATT, SNEGSKA (reference sequence).

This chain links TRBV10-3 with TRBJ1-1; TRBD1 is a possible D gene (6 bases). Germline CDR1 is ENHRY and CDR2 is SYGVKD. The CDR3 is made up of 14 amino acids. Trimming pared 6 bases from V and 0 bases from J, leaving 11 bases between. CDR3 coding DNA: TGTGCCATCAGGCGGGACACGATGAACACTGAAGCTTTCTTT. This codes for CAIRRDTMNTEAFF.

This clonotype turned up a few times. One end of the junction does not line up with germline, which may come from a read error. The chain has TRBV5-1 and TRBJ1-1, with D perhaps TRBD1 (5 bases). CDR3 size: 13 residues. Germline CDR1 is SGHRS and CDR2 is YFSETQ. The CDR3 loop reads CASSLRGEESAVF. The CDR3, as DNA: TGCGCCAGCAGCTTGCGGGGGGAAGAGTCGGCGGTCTTT. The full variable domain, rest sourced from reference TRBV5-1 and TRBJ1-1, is KAGVTQTPRYLIKTRGQQVTLSCSPISGHRSVSWYQQTPGQGLQFLFEYFSETQRNKGNFPGRFSGRQFSNSRSEMNVSTLELGDSALYLCASSLRGEESAVFGQGTRLTVV.

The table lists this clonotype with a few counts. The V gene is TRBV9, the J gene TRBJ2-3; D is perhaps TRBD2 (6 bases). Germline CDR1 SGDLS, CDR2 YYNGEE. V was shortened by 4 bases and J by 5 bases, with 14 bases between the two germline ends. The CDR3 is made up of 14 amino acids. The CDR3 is CASSPRNGGDTQYF. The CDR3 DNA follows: TGTGCCAGCAGCCCGAGAAACGGGGGAGATACGCAGTATTTT.

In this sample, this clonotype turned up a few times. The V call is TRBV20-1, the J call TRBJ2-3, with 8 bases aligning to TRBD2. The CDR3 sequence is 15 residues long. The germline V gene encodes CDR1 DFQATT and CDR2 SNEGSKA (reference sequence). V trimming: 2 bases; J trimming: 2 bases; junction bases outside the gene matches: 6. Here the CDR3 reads CSARREGGVTDTQYF. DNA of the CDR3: TGCAGTGCTAGACGGGAGGGGGGTGTCACAGATACGCAGTATTTT.

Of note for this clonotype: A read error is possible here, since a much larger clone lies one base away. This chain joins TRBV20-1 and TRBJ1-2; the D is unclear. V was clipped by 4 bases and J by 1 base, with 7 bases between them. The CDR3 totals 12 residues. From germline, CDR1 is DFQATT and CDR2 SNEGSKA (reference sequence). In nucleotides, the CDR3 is TGCAGTGCTATAGGGCGTAACTATGGCTACACCTTC. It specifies CSAIGRNYGYTF.

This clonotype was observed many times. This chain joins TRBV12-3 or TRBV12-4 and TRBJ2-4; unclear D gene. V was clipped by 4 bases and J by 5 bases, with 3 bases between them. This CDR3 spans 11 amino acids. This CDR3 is CASSYENIQYF. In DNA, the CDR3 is TGTGCCAGCAGTTACGAAAACATTCAGTACTTC.